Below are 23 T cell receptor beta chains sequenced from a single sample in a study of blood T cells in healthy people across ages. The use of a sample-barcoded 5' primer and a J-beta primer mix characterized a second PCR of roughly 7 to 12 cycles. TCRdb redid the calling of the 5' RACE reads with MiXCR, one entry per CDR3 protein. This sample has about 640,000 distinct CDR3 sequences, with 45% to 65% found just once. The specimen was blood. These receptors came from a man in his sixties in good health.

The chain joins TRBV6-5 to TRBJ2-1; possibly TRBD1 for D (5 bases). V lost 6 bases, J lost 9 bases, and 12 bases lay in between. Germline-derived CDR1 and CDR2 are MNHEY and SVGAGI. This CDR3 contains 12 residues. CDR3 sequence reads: CASRSDQGEQFF. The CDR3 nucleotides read TGTGCCAGCAGATCAGATCAGGGTGAGCAGTTCTTC.

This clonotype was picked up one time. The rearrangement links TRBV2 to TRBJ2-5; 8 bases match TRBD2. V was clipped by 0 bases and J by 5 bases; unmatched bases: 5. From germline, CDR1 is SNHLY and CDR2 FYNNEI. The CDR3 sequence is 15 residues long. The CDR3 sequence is CASSEARGVGETQYF. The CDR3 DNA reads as TGTGCCAGCAGTGAAGCGCGGGGGGTCGGGGAGACCCAGTACTTC.

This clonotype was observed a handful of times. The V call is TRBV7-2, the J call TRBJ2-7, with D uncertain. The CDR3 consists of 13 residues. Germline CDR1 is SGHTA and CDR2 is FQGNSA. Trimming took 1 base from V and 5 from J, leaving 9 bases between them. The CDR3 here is CASSLGRWNEQYF. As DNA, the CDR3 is TGTGCCAGCAGCTTAGGCAGGTGGAACGAGCAGTACTTC.

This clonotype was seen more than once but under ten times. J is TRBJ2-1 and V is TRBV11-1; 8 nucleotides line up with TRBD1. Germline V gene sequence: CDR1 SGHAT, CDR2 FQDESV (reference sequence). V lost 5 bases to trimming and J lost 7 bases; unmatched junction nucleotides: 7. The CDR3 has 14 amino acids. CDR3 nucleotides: TGTGCCAGCAGCCCACGACAGGGGAAGAATGAGCAGTTCTTC. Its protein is CASSPRQGKNEQFF.

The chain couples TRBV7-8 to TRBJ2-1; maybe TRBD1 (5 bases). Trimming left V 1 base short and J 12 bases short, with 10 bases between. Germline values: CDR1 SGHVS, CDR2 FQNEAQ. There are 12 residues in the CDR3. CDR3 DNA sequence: TGTGCCAGCAGCTTAGGGGGCCAGGGGCAGTTCTTC. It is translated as CASSLGGQGQFF.

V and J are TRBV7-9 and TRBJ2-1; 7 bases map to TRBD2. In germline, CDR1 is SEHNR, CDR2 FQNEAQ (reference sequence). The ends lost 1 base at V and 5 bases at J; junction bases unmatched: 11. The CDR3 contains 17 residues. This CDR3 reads CASSLVKYSGDNNEQFF. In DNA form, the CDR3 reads TGTGCCAGCAGCTTAGTAAAGTACAGCGGGGATAACAATGAGCAGTTCTTC.

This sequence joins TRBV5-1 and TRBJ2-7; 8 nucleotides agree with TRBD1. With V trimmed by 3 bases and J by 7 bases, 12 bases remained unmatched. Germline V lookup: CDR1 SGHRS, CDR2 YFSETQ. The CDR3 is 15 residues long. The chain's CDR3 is CASSWPRTGSGEQYF. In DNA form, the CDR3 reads TGCGCCAGCAGCTGGCCGCGGACAGGGTCTGGTGAGCAGTACTTC.

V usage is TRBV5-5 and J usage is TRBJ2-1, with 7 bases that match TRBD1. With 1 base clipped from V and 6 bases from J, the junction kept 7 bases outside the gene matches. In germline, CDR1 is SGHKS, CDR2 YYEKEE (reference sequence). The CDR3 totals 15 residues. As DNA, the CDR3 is TGTGCCAGCAGCTTGTGGACCGGGACAGCCAATGAGCAGTTCTTC. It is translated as CASSLWTGTANEQFF.

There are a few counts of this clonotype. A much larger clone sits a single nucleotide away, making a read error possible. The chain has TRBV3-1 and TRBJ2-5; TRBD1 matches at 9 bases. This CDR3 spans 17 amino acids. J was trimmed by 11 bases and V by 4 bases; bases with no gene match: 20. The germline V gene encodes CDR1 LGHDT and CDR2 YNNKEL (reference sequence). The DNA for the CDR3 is TGTGCCAGCAGCCGCCACTGGGGACAGGGAATTGACAATGAGCAGTACTTC. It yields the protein CASSRHWGQGIDNEQYF.

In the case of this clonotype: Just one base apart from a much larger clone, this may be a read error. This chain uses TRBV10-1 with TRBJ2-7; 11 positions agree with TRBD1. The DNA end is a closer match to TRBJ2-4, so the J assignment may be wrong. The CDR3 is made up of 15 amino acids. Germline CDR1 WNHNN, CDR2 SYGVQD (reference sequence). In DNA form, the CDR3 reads TGCGCCAGCAGTGAGGCGGGGACAGGGGGTCGCATTCAGTACTTC. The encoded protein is CASSEAGTGGRIQYF.

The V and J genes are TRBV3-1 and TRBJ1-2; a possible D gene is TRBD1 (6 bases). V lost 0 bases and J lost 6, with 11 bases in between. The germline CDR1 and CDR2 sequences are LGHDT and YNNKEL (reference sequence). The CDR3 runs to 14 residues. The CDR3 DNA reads TGTGCCAGCAGCCAAGATCGGGGGGCGAATGGCTACACCTTC. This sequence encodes CASSQDRGANGYTF. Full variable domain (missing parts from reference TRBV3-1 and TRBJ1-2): DTAVSQTPKYLVTQMGNDKSIKCEQNLGHDTMYWYKQDSKKFLKIMFSYNNKELIINETVPNRFSPKSPDKAHLNLHINSLELGDSAVYFCASSQDRGANGYTFGSGTRLTVV.

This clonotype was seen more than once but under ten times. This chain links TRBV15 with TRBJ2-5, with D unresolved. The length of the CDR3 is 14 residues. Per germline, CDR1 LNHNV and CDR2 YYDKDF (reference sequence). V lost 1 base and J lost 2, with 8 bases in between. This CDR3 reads CATSRGVDQETQYF. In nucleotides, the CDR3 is TGTGCCACCAGCAGAGGGGTAGATCAAGAGACCCAGTACTTC.

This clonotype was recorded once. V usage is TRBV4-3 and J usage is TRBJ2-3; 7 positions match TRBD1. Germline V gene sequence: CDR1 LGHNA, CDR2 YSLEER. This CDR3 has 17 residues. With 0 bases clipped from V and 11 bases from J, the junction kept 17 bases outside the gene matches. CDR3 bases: TGCGCCAGCAGCCAAGATATGACAGGGCCTCAACTTTTTAGGCAGTATTTT. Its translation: CASSQDMTGPQLFRQYF.

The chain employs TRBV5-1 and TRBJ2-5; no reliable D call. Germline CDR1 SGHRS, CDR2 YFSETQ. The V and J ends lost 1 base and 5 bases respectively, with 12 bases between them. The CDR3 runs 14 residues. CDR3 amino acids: CASSLQQVRETQYF. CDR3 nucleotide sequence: TGCGCCAGCAGCTTGCAACAAGTCCGGGAGACCCAGTACTTC. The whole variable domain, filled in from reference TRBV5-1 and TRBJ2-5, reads KAGVTQTPRYLIKTRGQQVTLSCSPISGHRSVSWYQQTPGQGLQFLFEYFSETQRNKGNFPGRFSGRQFSNSRSEMNVSTLELGDSALYLCASSLQQVRETQYFGPGTRLLVL.

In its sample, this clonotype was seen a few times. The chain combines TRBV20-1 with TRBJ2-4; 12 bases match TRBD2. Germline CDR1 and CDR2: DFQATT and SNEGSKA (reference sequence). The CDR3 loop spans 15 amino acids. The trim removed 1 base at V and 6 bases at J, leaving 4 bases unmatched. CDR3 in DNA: TGCAGTGCTAGAGTCTGGACTAGCGGGGTAAACATTCAGTACTTC. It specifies CSARVWTSGVNIQYF.

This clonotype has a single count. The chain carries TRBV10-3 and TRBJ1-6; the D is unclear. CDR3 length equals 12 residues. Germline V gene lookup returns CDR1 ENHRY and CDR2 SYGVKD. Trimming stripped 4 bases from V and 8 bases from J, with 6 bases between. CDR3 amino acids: CAISARDSPLHF. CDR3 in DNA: TGTGCCATCAGTGCCCGAGATTCACCCCTCCACTTT.

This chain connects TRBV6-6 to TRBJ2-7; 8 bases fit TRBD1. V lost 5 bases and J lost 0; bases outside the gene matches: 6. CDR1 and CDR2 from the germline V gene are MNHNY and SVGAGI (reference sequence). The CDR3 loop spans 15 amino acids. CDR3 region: CASSRDRSSSYEQYF. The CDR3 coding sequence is TGTGCCAGCAGTCGGGACAGGTCTAGCTCCTACGAGCAGTACTTC.

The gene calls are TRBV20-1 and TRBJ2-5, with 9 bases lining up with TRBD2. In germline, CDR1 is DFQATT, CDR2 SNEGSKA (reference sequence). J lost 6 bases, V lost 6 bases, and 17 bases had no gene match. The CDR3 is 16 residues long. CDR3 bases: TGCAGTGCCTCGGGTAGCGGGGGCCCCGTTGTCAAGACCCAGTACTTC. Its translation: CSASGSGGPVVKTQYF.

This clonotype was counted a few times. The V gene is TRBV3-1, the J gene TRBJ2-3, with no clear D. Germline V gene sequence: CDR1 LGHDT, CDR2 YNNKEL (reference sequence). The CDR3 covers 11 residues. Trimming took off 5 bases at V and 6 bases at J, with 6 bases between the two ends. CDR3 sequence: CASSDMDTQYF. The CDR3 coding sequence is TGTGCCAGCAGCGACATGGATACGCAGTATTTT.

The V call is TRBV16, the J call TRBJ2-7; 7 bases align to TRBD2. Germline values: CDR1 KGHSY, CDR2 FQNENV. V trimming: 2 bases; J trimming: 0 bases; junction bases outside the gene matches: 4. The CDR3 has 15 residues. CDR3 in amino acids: CASSQMRGSSYEQYF. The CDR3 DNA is TGTGCCAGCAGCCAAATGCGGGGGAGCTCCTACGAGCAGTACTTC.

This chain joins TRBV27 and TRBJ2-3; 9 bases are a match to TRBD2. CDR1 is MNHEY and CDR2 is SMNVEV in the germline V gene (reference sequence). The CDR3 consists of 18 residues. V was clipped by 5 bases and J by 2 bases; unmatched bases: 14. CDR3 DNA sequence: TGTGCCAGCAGTAGCGGGAGGCGGGGACTAAAAGCCACAGATACGCAGTATTTT. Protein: CASSSGRRGLKATDTQYF.

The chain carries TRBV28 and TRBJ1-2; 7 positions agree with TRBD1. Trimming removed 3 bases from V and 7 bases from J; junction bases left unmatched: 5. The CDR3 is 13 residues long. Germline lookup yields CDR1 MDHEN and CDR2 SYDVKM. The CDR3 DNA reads TGTGCCAGCAGTTTTGACAGGGAGACTGGCTACACCTTC. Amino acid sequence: CASSFDRETGYTF.

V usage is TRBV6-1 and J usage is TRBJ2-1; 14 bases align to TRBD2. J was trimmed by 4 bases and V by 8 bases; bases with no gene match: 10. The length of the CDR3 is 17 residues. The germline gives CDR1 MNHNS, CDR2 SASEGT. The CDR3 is CASRDRGTSGGYNEQFF. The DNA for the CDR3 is TGTGCCAGCCGGGACAGGGGGACTAGCGGGGGTTACAATGAGCAGTTCTTC.